This T cell receptor beta chain was recovered during a study of vaccination effects on CD4 cells after COVID-19. Study context: The median interval between the second dose and post-vaccine sampling was 72 days. Study-wide results and limits: Late in the post-vaccination period, infection-induced and vaccine-induced clones underwent marked clonal contraction. Vaccine-induced clones in healthy vaccinees cross-reacted with common cold coronaviruses in only 1 of 255 cases.

This clone was observed a few times. As yet, its antigen is unknown. Antigen-specific CD4+ T cells were expanded (with viral peptide pools) by the ViraFEST assay ahead of sequencing. Subsequent to a culture period of less than twelve days, CD4+ T cells were isolated. Of the BNT162b2 and mRNA-1273 vaccines, participants received two doses of one or the other. Researchers reported culturing 2 million to 2.5 million PBMC in each well, adding 8 to 10 IU/ml IL-2 and about 10 ug/ml peptides. From germline, CDR1 is SGHTS and CDR2 YDEGEE. The V gene lost 4 bases and the J gene lost 1 base, with 5 bases spanning the gap. The CDR3 contains 12 residues. Method: immunoSEQ multiplex PCR; TCRdb's copy keeps in-frame clones and lacks some. The sample contains tens of thousands of clones, around 73% of which appear only once.

This TCR was sampled from a human donor who received a COVID-19 vaccine. V usage is TRBV5-8 and J usage is TRBJ1-1; D uncertain. Sequenced here: CD4+ T cells from PBMCs cultured with HCoV-229E spike peptides, sampled after COVID-19 vaccination. The DNA for the CDR3 is TGTGCCAGCAGCCGGCAGAACACTGAAGCTTTCTTT. As protein: CASSRQNTEAFF.